The clone carrying this T cell receptor beta chain occurred a few times. The record originates from a study of blood T cell repertoires in COVID-19. Germline V gene lookup returns CDR1 MDHEN and CDR2 SYDVKM. The CDR3 has 13 amino acids. Trimming took 6 bases from V and 4 from J, leaving 12 bases between them. Generated by immunoSEQ multiplex PCR, the TCRdb table keeps only in-frame clones and is missing some. The repertoire has about 350,000 clones, around 87% of them found once; the top ten carry 5.3%. This sequence joins TRBV28 and TRBJ1-1; D not certain. The TCR sequence derives from a woman aged 25-40 years who had recovered from COVID-19. The source material was PBMCs or T cells enriched from blood (not recorded which). CDR3 sequence (DNA): TGTGCCAGCAGCCTCCGGAGGGTCACTGAAGCTTTCTTT. Its translation: CASSLRRVTEAFF. The whole variable domain, remainder taken from reference TRBV28 and TRBJ1-1, is DVKVTQSSRYLVKRTGEKVFLECVQDMDHENMFWYRQDPGLGLRLIYFSYDVKMKEKGDIPEGYSVSREKKERFSLILESASTNQTSMYLCASSLRRVTEAFFGQGTRLTVV.